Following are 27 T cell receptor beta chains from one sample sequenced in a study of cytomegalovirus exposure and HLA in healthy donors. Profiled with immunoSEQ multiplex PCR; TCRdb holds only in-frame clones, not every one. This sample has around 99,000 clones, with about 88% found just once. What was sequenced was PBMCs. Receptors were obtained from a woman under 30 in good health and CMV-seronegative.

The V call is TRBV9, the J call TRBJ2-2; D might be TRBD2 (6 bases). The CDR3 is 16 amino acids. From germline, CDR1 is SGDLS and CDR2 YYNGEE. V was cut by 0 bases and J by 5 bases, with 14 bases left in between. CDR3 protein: CASSVDGRGGTGELFF. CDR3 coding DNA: TGTGCCAGCAGCGTAGACGGGCGGGGCGGAACCGGGGAGCTGTTTTTT.

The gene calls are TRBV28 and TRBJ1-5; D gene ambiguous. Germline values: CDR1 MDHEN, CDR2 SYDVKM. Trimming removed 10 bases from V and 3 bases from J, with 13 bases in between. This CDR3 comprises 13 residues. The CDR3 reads CATHFWLNQPQHF. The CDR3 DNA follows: TGTGCCACCCATTTTTGGCTCAATCAGCCCCAGCATTTT.

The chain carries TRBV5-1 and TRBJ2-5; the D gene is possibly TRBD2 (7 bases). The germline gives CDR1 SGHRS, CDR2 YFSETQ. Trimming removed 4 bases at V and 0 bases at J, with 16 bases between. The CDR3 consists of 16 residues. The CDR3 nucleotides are TGCGCCAGCAGCCCCGATGGGGGGGCCTACCAAGAGACCCAGTACTTC. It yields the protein CASSPDGGAYQETQYF.

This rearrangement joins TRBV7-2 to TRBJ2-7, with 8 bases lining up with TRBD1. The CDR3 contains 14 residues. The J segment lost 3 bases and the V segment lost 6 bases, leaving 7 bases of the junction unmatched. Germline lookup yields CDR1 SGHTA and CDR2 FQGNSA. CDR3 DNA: TGTGCCAGCAGTCCGGGACAGGCCTTCTACGAGCAGTACTTC. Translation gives CASSPGQAFYEQYF. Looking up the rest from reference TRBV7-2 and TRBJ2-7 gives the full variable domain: GAGVSQSPSNKVTEKGKDVELRCDPISGHTALYWYRQSLGQGLEFLIYFQGNSAPDKSGLPSDRFSAERTGGSVSTLTIQRTQQEDSAVYLCASSPGQAFYEQYFGPGTRLTVT.

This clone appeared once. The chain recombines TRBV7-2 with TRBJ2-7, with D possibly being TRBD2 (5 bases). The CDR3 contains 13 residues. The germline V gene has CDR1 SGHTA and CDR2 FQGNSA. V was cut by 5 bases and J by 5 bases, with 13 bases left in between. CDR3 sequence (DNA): TGTGCCAGCAGCCCAGTGGGAGACAACGAGCAGTACTTC. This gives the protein CASSPVGDNEQYF.

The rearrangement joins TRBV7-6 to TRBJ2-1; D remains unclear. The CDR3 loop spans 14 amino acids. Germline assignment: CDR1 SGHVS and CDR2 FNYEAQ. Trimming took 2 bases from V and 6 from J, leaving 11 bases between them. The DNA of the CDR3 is TGTGCCAGCAGCTTACGGGTAGGAACCAATGAGCAGTTCTTC. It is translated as CASSLRVGTNEQFF.

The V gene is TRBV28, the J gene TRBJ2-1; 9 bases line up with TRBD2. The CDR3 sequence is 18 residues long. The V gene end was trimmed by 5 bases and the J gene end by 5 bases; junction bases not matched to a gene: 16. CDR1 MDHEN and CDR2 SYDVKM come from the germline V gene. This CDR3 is CASSPLVSAGGPDNEQFF. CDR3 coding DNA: TGTGCCAGCAGTCCCCTCGTGTCGGCGGGAGGGCCGGACAATGAGCAGTTCTTC.

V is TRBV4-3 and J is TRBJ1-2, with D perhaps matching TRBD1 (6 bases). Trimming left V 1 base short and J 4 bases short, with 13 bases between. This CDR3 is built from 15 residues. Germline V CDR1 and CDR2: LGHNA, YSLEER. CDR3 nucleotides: TGCGCCAGCAGCCAAGGTACCCAGGGGTCCTATGGCTACACCTTC. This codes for CASSQGTQGSYGYTF.

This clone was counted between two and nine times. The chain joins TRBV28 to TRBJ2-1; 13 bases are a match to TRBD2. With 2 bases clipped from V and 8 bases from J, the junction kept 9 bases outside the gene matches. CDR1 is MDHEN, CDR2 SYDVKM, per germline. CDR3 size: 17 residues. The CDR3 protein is CASSLLGLAGVRDEQFF. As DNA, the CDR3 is TGTGCCAGCAGTTTACTCGGACTAGCGGGAGTTCGTGATGAGCAGTTCTTC. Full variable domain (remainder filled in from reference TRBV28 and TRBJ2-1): DVKVTQSSRYLVKRTGEKVFLECVQDMDHENMFWYRQDPGLGLRLIYFSYDVKMKEKGDIPEGYSVSREKKERFSLILESASTNQTSMYLCASSLLGLAGVRDEQFFGPGTRLTVL.

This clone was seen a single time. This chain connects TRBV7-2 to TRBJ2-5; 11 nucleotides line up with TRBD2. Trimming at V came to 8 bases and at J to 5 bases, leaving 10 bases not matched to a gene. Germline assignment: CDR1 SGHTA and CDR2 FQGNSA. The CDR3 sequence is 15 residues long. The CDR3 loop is CASETSGGSGETQYF. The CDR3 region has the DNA TGTGCCAGCGAAACTAGCGGGGGCTCGGGCGAGACCCAGTACTTC. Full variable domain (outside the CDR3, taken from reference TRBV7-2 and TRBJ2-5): GAGVSQSPSNKVTEKGKDVELRCDPISGHTALYWYRQSLGQGLEFLIYFQGNSAPDKSGLPSDRFSAERTGGSVSTLTIQRTQQEDSAVYLCASETSGGSGETQYFGPGTRLLVL.

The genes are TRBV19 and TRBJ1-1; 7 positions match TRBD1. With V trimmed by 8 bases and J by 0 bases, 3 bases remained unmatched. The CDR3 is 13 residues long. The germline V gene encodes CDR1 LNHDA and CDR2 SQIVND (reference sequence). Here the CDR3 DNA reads TGTGCCAGTTTGGACAGGCTGAACACTGAAGCTTTCTTT. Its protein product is CASLDRLNTEAFF.

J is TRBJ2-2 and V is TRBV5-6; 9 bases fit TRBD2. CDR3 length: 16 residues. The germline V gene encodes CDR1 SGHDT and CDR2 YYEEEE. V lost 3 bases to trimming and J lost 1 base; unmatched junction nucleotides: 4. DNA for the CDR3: TGTGCCAGCAGCTGGTCGACTAGCGGGAACACCGGGGAGCTGTTTTTT. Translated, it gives CASSWSTSGNTGELFF.

CDR3 coding DNA: TGTGCTAGTGGCCCCCACGAGGGCGAGCAGTACTTC. It translates to CASGPHEGEQYF. The rearrangement links TRBV12-5 to TRBJ2-7; TRBD2 might be the D (5 bases). The CDR3 loop spans 12 amino acids. V was shortened by 6 bases and J by 6 bases, with 12 bases between the two germline ends. CDR1 LGHNT and CDR2 FRNRAP come from the germline V gene. Looking up the rest from reference TRBV12-5 and TRBJ2-7 gives the full variable domain: DARVTQTPRHKVTEMGQEVTMRCQPILGHNTVFWYRQTMMQGLELLAYFRNRAPLDDSGMPKDRFSAEMPDATLATLKIQPSEPRDSAVYFCASGPHEGEQYFGPGTRLTVT.

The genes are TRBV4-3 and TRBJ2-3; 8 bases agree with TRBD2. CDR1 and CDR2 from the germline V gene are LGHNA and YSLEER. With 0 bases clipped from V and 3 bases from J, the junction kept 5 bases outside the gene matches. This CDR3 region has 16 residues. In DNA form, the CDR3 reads TGCGCCAGCAGCCAAGATCTTGCGGGAGGAACAGATACGCAGTATTTT. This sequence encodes CASSQDLAGGTDTQYF.

CDR3 region: CSVISFRETQYF. For the CDR3, the DNA is TGCAGCGTCATCAGTTTCAGAGAGACCCAGTACTTC. The V gene is TRBV29-1, the J gene TRBJ2-5; D unclear. Germline V CDR1 and CDR2: SQVTM, ANQGSEA. The V gene lost 6 bases and the J gene lost 4 bases, with 12 bases spanning the gap. The CDR3 contains 12 residues.

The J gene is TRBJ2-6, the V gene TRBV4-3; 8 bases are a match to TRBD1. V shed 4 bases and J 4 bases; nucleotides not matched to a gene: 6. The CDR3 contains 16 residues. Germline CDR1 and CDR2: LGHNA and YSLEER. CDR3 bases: TGCGCCAGCAGCCTAGAAGGACAGGGCGGGGCCAACGTCCTGACTTTC. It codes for CASSLEGQGGANVLTF.

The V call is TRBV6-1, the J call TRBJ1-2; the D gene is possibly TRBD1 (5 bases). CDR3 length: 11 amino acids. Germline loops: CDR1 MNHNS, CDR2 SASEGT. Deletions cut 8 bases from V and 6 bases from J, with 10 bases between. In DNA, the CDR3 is TGTGCCAGCCAAGGGGAGGATGGCTACACCTTC. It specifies CASQGEDGYTF.

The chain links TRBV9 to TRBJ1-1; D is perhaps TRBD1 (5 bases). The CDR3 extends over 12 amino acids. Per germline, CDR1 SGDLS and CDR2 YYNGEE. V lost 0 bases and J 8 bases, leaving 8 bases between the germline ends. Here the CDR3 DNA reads TGTGCCAGCAGCGTAGTCCCAGGGGAAGCTTTCTTT. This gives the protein CASSVVPGEAFF.

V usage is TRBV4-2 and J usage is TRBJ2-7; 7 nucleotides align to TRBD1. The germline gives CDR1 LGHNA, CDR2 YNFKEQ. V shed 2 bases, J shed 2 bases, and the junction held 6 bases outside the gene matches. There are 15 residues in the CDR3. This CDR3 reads CASSQRDRQPYEQYF. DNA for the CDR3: TGTGCCAGCAGCCAACGGGACAGACAACCCTACGAGCAGTACTTC.

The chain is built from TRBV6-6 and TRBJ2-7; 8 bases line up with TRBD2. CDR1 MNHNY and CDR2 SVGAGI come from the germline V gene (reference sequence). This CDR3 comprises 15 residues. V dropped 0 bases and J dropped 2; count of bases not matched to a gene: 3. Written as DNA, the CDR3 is TGTGCCAGCAGTTACTCAGCGGGGGCTACCTACGAGCAGTACTTC. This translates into CASSYSAGATYEQYF.

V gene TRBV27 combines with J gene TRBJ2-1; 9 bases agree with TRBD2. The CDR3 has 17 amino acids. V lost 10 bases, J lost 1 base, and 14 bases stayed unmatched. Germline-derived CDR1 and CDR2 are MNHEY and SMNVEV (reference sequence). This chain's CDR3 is CATLEREAEGSYNEQFF. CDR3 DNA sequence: TGTGCCACCCTTGAGCGGGAGGCTGAGGGGTCCTACAATGAGCAGTTCTTC.

The CDR3 is CASNRDRGPGSPLHF. CDR3 nucleotide sequence: TGTGCCAGCAACCGGGACAGGGGCCCCGGATCACCCCTCCACTTT. This chain uses TRBV28 with TRBJ1-6; 10 bases are shared with TRBD1. The CDR3 contains 15 residues. The trim removed 7 bases at V and 10 bases at J, leaving 10 bases unmatched. The V gene's germline CDR1 is MDHEN and CDR2 SYDVKM. The entire variable domain, with the rest obtained from reference TRBV28 and TRBJ1-6, is as follows: DVKVTQSSRYLVKRTGEKVFLECVQDMDHENMFWYRQDPGLGLRLIYFSYDVKMKEKGDIPEGYSVSREKKERFSLILESASTNQTSMYLCASNRDRGPGSPLHFGNGTRLTVT.

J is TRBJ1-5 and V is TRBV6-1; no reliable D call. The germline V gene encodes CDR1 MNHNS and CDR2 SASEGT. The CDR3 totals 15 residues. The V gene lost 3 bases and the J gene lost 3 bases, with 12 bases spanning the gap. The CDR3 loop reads CASSEINSHNQPQHF. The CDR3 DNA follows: TGTGCCAGCAGTGAGATCAACAGTCACAATCAGCCCCAGCATTTT.

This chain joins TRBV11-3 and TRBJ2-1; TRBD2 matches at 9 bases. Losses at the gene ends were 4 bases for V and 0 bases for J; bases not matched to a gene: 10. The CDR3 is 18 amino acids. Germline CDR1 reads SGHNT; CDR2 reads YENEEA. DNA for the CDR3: TGTGCCAGCAGCTCTCGTAGCGGGAGAGGGGGCTCCTACAATGAGCAGTTCTTC. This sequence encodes CASSSRSGRGGSYNEQFF.

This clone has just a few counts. CDR3 in DNA: TGTGCCAGCAGCGTAGCGGGAGATACGCAGTATTTT. Its translation: CASSVAGDTQYF. The rearrangement joins TRBV9 to TRBJ2-3; D not resolved. Looked up from germline, CDR1 is SGDLS and CDR2 is YYNGEE. V was pared by 0 bases and J by 5 bases, with 4 bases between. The CDR3 extends over 12 amino acids.

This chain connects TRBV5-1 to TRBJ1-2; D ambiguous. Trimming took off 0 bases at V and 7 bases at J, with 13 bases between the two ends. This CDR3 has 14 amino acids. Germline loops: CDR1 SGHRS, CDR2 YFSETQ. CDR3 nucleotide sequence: TGCGCCAGCAGCTTGGCCGCCAAAACGGGTGGCTACACCTTC. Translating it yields CASSLAAKTGGYTF.

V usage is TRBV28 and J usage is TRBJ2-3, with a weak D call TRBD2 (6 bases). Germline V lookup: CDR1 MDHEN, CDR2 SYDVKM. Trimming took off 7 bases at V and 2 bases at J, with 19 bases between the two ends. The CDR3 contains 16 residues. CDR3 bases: TGTGCCAGCATTCGGGATGGGCAGCGGGTCACAGATACGCAGTATTTT. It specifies CASIRDGQRVTDTQYF.